This paragraph reports one TCR beta chain. The CDR3 has 14 residues. CDR1 is MNHEY and CDR2 is SVGAGI in the germline V gene. Trimming stripped 0 bases from V and 8 bases from J, with 13 bases between. Sequencing was performed with immunoSEQ multiplex PCR; in TCRdb, only in-frame clones are kept and a portion is missing. The sample lists about 120,000 clones; approximately 81% were seen once. The entry originates in a study of cytomegalovirus exposure and HLA in healthy donors. Across the whole study: The use of the same platform for the 90 to 150 validation repertoires and the 600 to 800 first-cohort repertoires was reported by a later analysis.

The sequence derives from a woman aged 30 to 39 in good health and CMV-seronegative. The chain combines TRBV6-5 with TRBJ1-2, with D perhaps TRBD1 (5 bases). The sample comprised PBMCs. The CDR3: CASSYSTGAQGYTF. The DNA for the CDR3 is TGTGCCAGCAGTTACTCGACTGGGGCTCAGGGCTACACCTTC.